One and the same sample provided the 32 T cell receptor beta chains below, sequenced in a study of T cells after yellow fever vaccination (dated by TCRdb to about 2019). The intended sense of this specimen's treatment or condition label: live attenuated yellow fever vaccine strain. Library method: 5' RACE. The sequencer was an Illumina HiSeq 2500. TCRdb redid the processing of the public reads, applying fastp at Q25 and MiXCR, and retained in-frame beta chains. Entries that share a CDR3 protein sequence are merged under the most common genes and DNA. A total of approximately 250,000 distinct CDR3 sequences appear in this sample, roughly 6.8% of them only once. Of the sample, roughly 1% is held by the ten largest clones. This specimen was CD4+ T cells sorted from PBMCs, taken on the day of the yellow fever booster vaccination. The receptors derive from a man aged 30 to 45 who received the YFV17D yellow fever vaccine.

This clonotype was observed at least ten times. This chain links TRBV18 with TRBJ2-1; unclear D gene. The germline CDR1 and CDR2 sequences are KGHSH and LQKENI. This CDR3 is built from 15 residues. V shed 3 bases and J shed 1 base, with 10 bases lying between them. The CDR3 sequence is CASSPQGFSYNEQFF. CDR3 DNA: TGTGCCAGCTCACCTCAAGGGTTTTCCTACAATGAGCAGTTCTTC.

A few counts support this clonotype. The CDR3 DNA is TGCGCCAGCAGCCAAGATGGTGTTGGGACCTACGAGCAGTACTTC. It encodes CASSQDGVGTYEQYF. V and J are TRBV4-3 and TRBJ2-7; D is undetermined. Germline CDR1 reads LGHNA; CDR2 reads YSLEER. V dropped 0 bases and J dropped 2 bases, with 11 bases sitting between them. The CDR3 spans 15 residues.

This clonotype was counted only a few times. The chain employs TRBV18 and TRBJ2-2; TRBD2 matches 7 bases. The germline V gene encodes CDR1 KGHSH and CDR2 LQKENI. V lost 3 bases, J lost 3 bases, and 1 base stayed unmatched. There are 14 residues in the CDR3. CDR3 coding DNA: TGTGCCAGCTCACCGGGGAGGGACACCGGGGAGCTGTTTTTT. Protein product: CASSPGRDTGELFF.

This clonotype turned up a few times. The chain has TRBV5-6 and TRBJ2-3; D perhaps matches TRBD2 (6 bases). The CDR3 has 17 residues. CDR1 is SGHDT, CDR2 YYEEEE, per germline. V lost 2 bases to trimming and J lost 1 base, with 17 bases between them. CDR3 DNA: TGTGCCAGCAGCTTAGTCCCGGGACTTTGGGGCACAGATACGCAGTATTTT. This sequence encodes CASSLVPGLWGTDTQYF.

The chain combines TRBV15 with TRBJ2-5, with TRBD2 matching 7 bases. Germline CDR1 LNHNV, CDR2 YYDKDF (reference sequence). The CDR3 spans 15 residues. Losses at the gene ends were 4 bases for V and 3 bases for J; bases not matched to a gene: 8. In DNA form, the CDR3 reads TGTGCCACCAGCAAGAGACTAGCAGTTGAAGAGACCCAGTACTTC. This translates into CATSKRLAVEETQYF.

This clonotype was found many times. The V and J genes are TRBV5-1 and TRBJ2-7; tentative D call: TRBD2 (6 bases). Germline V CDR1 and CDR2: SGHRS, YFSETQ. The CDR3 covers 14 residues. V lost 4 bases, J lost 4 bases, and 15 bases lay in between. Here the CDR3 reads CASSDTGGMYEQYF. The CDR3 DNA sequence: TGCGCCAGCAGCGATACCGGGGGAATGTACGAGCAGTACTTC.

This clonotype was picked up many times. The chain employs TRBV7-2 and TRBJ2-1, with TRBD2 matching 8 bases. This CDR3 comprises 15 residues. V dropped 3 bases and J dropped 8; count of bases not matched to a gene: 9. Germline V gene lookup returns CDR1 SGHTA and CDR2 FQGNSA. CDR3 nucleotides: TGTGCCAGCAGCTTGGGATCGCTCGGGGGGGATGAGCAGTTCTTC. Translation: CASSLGSLGGDEQFF.

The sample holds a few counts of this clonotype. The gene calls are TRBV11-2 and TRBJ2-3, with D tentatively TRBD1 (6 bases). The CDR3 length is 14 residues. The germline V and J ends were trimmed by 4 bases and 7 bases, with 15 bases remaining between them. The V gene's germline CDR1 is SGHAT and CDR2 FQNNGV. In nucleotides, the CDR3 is TGTGCCAGCAGCTCACAGGGAAGGGTAAATACGCAGTATTTT. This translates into CASSSQGRVNTQYF. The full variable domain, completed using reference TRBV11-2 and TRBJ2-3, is EAGVAQSPRYKIIEKRQSVAFWCNPISGHATLYWYQQILGQGPKLLIQFQNNGVVDDSQLPKDRFSAERLKGVDSTLKIQPAKLEDSAVYLCASSSQGRVNTQYFGPGTRLTVL.

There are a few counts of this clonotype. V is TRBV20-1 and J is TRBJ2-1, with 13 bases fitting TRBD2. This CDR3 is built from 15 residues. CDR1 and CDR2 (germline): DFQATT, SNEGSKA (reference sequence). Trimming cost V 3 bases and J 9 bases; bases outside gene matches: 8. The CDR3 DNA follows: TGCAGTGCTAGTCAGGGACTAGCGGGACCGGGTGAGCAGTTCTTC. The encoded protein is CSASQGLAGPGEQFF.

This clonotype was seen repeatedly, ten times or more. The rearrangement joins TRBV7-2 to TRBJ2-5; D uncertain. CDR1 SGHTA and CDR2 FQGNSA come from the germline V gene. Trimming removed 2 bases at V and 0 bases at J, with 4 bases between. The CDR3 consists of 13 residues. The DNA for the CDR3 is TGTGCCAGCAGCTTAAGTAACCAAGAGACCCAGTACTTC. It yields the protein CASSLSNQETQYF.

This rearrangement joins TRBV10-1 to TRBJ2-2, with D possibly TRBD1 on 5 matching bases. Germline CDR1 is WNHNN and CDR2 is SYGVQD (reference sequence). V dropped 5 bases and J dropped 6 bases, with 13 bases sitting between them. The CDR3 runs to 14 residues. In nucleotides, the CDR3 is TGCGCCAGCAGTAAGGGGTCTAAATCCGGGGAGCTGTTTTTT. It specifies CASSKGSKSGELFF.

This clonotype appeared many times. The CDR3 nucleotides are TGTGCCAGCACGTACAACTCCCGCGCGGGGACCAATGAGCAGTTCTTC. It translates to CASTYNSRAGTNEQFF. The V call is TRBV27, the J call TRBJ2-1; TRBD2 is a possible D gene (6 bases). The CDR3 runs to 16 residues. V gave up 7 bases and J gave up 6 bases, with 22 bases separating them. Per germline, CDR1 MNHEY and CDR2 SMNVEV (reference sequence).

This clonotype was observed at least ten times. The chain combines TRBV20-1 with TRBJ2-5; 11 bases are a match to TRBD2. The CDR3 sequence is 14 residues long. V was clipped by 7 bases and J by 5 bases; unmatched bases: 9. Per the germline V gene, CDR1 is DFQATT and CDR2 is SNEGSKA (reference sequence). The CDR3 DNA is TGCAGTGGCATAGCGGGAGGGCCGGTCGAGACCCAGTACTTC. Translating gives CSGIAGGPVETQYF.

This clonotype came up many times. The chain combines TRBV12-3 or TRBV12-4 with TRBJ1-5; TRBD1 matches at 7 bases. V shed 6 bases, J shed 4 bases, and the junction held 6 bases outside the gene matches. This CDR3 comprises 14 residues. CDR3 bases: TGTGCCAGCAGCCGACAGGGTGGTAATCAGCCCCAGCATTTT. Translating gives CASSRQGGNQPQHF.

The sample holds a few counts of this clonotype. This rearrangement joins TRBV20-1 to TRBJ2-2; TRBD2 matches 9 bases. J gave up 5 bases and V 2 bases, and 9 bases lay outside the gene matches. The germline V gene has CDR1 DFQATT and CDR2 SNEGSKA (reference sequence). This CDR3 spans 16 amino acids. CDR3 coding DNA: TGCAGTGCTAGATCAAGCGGGAGGAGAGGGACCGGGGAGCTGTTTTTT. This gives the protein CSARSSGRRGTGELFF.

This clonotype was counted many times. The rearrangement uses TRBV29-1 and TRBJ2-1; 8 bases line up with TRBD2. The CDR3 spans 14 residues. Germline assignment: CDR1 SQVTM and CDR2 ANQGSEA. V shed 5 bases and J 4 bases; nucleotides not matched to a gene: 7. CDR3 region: CSVRSGSLYNEQFF. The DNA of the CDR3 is TGCAGCGTTCGAAGCGGGAGTCTGTACAATGAGCAGTTCTTC.

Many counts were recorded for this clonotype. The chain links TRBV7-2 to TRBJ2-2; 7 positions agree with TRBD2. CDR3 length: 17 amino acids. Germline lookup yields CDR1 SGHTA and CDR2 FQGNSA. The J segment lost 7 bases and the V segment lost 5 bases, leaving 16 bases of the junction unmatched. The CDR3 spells CASSQKGGSKAIGELFF. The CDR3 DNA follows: TGTGCCAGCAGCCAAAAGGGCGGGAGCAAAGCTATCGGGGAGCTGTTTTTT.

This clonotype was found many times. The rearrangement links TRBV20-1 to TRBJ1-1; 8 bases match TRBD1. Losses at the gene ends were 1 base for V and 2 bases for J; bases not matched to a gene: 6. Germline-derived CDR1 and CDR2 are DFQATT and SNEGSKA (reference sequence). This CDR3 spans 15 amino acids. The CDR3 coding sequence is TGCAGTGCTAGAGGCTCGGGACAGGCCAACACTGAAGCTTTCTTT. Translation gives CSARGSGQANTEAFF.

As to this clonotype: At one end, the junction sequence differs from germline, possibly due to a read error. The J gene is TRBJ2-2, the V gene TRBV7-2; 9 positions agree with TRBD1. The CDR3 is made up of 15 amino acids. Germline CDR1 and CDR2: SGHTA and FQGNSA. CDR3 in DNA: TGTGCCAGCAGCAAGGGACAGGGCGGCACCGGGGCGCTGTTTTTT. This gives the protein CASSKGQGGTGALFF.

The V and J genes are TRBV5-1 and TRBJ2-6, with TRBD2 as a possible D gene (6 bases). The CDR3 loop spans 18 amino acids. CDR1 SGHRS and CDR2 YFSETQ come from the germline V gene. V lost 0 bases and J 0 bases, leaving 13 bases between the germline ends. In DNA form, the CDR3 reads TGCGCCAGCAGCTTGGGGACGGGAGATTACTCTGGGGCCAACGTCCTGACTTTC. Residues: CASSLGTGDYSGANVLTF.

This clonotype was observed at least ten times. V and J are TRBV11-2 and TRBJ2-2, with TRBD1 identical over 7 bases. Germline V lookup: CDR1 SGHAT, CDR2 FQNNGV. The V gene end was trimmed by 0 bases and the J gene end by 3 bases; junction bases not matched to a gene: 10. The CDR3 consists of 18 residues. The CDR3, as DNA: TGTGCCAGCAGCTTAGATCCCGCAGGGGGAGAGGACACCGGGGAGCTGTTTTTT. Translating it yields CASSLDPAGGEDTGELFF. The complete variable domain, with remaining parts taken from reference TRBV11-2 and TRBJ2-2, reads EAGVAQSPRYKIIEKRQSVAFWCNPISGHATLYWYQQILGQGPKLLIQFQNNGVVDDSQLPKDRFSAERLKGVDSTLKIQPAKLEDSAVYLCASSLDPAGGEDTGELFFGEGSRLTVL.

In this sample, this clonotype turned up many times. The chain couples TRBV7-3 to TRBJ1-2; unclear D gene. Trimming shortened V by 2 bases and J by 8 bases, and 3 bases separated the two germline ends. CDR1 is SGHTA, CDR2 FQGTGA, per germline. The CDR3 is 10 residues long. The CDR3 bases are TGTGCCAGCAGCTTAGACGGCTACACCTTC. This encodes CASSLDGYTF.

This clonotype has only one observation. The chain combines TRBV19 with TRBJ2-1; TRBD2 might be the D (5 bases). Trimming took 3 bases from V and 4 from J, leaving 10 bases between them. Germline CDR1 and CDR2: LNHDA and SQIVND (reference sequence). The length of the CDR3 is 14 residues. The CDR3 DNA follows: TGTGCCAGTAGTATGGCACGGGAATACAATGAGCAGTTCTTC. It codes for CASSMAREYNEQFF.

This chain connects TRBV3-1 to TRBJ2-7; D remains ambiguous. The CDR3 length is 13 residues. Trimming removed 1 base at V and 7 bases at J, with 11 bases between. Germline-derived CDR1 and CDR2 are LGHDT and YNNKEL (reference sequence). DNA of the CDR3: TGTGCCAGCAGCCAAGTACGGAGTAAGGAGCAGTACTTC. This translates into CASSQVRSKEQYF.

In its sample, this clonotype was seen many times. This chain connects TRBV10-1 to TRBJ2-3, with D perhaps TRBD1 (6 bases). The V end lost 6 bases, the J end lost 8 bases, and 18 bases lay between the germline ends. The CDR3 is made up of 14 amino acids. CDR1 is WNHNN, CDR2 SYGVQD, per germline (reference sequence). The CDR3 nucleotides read TGCGCCAGCAGCCCAGGACAGCGATTCGCTACGCAGTATTTT. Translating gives CASSPGQRFATQYF.

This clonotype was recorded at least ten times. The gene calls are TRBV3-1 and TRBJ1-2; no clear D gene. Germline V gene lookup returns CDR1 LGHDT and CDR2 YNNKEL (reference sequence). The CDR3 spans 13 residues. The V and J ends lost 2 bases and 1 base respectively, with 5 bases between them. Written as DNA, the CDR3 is TGTGCCAGCAGCCAAAATTTTAACTATGGCTACACCTTC. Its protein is CASSQNFNYGYTF.

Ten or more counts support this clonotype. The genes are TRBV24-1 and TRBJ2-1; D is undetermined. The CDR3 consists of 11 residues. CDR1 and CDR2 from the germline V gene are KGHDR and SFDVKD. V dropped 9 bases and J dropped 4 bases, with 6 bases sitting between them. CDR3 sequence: CATQAYNEQFF. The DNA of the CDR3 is TGTGCCACCCAAGCATACAATGAGCAGTTCTTC.

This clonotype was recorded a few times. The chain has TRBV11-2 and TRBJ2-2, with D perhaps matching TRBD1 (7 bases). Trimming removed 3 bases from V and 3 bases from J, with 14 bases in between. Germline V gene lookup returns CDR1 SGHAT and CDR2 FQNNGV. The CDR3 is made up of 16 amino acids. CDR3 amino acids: CASSFYQGGYTGELFF. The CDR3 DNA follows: TGTGCCAGCAGCTTCTATCAGGGGGGATACACCGGGGAGCTGTTTTTT.

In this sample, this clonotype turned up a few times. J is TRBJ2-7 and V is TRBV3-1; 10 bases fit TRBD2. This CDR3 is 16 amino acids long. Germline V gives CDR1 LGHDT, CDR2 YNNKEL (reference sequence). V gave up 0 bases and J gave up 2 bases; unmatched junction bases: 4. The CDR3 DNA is TGTGCCAGCAGCCAAGATCGGACTAGCGGACCCTACGAGCAGTACTTC. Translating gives CASSQDRTSGPYEQYF.

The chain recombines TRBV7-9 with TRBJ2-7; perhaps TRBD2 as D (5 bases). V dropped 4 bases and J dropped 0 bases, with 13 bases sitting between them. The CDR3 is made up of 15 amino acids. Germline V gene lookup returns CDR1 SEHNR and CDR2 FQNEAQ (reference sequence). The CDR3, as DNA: TGTGCCAGCAGCTCACCACAAGCGGCCTCCTACGAGCAGTACTTC. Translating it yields CASSSPQAASYEQYF.

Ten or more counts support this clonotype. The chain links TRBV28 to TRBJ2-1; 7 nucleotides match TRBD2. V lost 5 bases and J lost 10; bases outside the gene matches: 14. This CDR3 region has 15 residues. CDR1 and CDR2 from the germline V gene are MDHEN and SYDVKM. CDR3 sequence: CASSTGTTTTREQFF. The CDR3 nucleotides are TGTGCCAGCAGTACCGGGACTACCACAACAAGGGAGCAGTTCTTC.

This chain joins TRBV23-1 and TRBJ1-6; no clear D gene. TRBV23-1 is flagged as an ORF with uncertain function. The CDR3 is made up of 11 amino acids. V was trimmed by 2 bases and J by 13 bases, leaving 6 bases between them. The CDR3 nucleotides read TGCGCCAGCAGTCAAGGCGGGCCCCTCCACTTT. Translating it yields CASSQGGPLHF.